These 32 T cell receptor beta chains were all obtained from the same sample, sequenced in a study of shared clonotypes between healthy human individuals. Terminally differentiated effector memory CD45RA+ cells were excluded by CCR7 positive selection of CD45RO-negative cells. Using immunoSEQ multiplex PCR, the repertoire was profiled, and TCRdb retains in-frame clones only, with some absent. The sample has hundreds of thousands of clones, nearly 95% seen once; the top ten hold 24%. The specimen was naive CD8+ T cells sorted from blood. These receptors all stem from a man aged 25-45 years in good health.

Remarks on this clone: Different DNA sequences within this sample yield the same CDR3. The V call is TRBV27, the J call TRBJ2-7; 8 bases fit TRBD1. Germline V lookup: CDR1 MNHEY, CDR2 SMNVEV (reference sequence). This CDR3 has 14 amino acids. Trimming cost V 6 bases and J 4 bases; bases outside gene matches: 8. DNA for the CDR3: TGTGCCAGCAGCCCCCGGGACAGGAGTTACGAGCAGTACTTC. This codes for CASSPRDRSYEQYF.

This chain connects TRBV2 to TRBJ2-2; 8 positions agree with TRBD1. The CDR3 is 16 residues long. The J segment lost 2 bases and the V segment lost 11 bases, leaving 13 bases of the junction unmatched. Germline V gene sequence: CDR1 SNHLY, CDR2 FYNNEI. The CDR3 is CALTYPGQVNTGELFF. The CDR3 region has the DNA TGTGCCCTGACATACCCGGGACAGGTTAACACCGGGGAGCTGTTTTTT.

The chain links TRBV4-1 to TRBJ2-3; 9 bases align to TRBD2. Trimming cost V 4 bases and J 4 bases; bases outside gene matches: 6. Looked up from germline, CDR1 is MGHRA and CDR2 is YSYEKL. The CDR3 has 15 amino acids. The chain's CDR3 is CASSLGAGGADTQYF. The CDR3 DNA reads as TGCGCCAGCAGCCTAGGCGCGGGGGGGGCAGATACGCAGTATTTT.

V and J are TRBV7-9 and TRBJ2-2; no clear D gene. The CDR3 runs to 16 residues. The germline gives CDR1 SEHNR, CDR2 FQNEAQ (reference sequence). Deletions cut 5 bases from V and 5 bases from J, with 18 bases between. The CDR3 DNA sequence: TGTGCCAGCAGCCGGACGGGCAGAAAGGCAACCGGGGAGCTGTTTTTT. Protein product: CASSRTGRKATGELFF.

The chain carries TRBV9 and TRBJ2-7; D ambiguous. Germline-derived CDR1 and CDR2 are SGDLS and YYNGEE. The CDR3 loop spans 12 amino acids. The V and J ends lost 3 bases and 7 bases respectively, with 11 bases between them. The CDR3 coding sequence is TGTGCCAGCAGCGGTAGAACCCCTGAGCAGTACTTC. Translating it yields CASSGRTPEQYF.

The chain employs TRBV13 and TRBJ2-1, with a tentative D call TRBD2 (6 bases). The V gene's germline CDR1 is PRHDT and CDR2 FYEKMQ (reference sequence). V was clipped by 3 bases and J by 5 bases, with 11 bases between them. The CDR3 extends over 14 amino acids. The DNA of the CDR3 is TGTGCCAGCAGCTTGGGGGAGGAAAACAATGAGCAGTTCTTC. It specifies CASSLGEENNEQFF.

V and J are TRBV5-1 and TRBJ2-1; 8 bases are a match to TRBD2. This CDR3 spans 16 amino acids. Germline V gene lookup returns CDR1 SGHRS and CDR2 YFSETQ. V was pared by 3 bases and J by 5 bases, with 10 bases of the junction left unmatched. CDR3 loop: CASSYFGSSGNNEQFF. As DNA, the CDR3 is TGCGCCAGCAGCTACTTTGGAAGTAGCGGGAACAATGAGCAGTTCTTC.

This clone has a handful of counts. The chain links TRBV7-9 to TRBJ2-2; the D is unclear. The CDR3 length is 14 residues. Germline V gene data show CDR1 as SEHNR and CDR2 as FQNEAQ (reference sequence). With 9 bases removed from V and 5 bases from J, the gap between germline ends came to 16 bases. Here the CDR3 DNA reads TGTGCCAGTGCGGTATCCGAAAGGACCGGGGAGCTGTTTTTT. This encodes CASAVSERTGELFF. The full variable domain, rest sourced from reference TRBV7-9 and TRBJ2-2, is DTGVSQNPRHKITKRGQNVTFRCDPISEHNRLYWYRQTLGQGPEFLTYFQNEAQLEKSRLLSDRFSAERPKGSFSTLEIQRTEQGDSAMYLCASAVSERTGELFFGEGSRLTVL.

The chain combines TRBV7-9 with TRBJ1-2; the match to TRBD1 covers 7 bases. This CDR3 has 14 residues. The V segment lost 4 bases and the J segment 6 bases; nucleotides outside the gene matches: 8. Germline CDR1 reads SEHNR; CDR2 reads FQNEAQ (reference sequence). CDR3 loop: CASSSARTGHGYTF. The CDR3 DNA reads as TGTGCCAGCAGCTCCGCCCGGACAGGTCATGGCTACACCTTC.

The genes are TRBV29-1 and TRBJ2-3, with D perhaps given as TRBD1 or TRBD2 (6 bases each). The germline gives CDR1 SQVTM, CDR2 ANQGSEA. The CDR3 runs 13 residues. V was shortened by 4 bases and J by 6 bases, with 14 bases between the two germline ends. CDR3 nucleotide sequence: TGCAGCGTTGCCCCCAGGGGAGGTGATACGCAGTATTTT. This encodes CSVAPRGGDTQYF.

The gene calls are TRBV7-9 and TRBJ2-5, with D perhaps matching TRBD2 (6 bases). V shed 4 bases and J shed 4 bases, with 19 bases lying between them. CDR1 SEHNR and CDR2 FQNEAQ come from the germline V gene (reference sequence). CDR3 length equals 16 residues. CDR3 sequence: CASSSIPLGGGETQYF. CDR3 DNA sequence: TGTGCCAGCAGCTCCATCCCGCTCGGGGGAGGAGAGACCCAGTACTTC.

V gene TRBV4-1 combines with J gene TRBJ2-1; TRBD2 aligns across 11 bases. This CDR3 spans 15 amino acids. Per the germline V gene, CDR1 is MGHRA and CDR2 is YSYEKL. V dropped 3 bases and J dropped 10; count of bases not matched to a gene: 8. CDR3 protein: CASSQQTSGTGEQFF. Here the CDR3 DNA reads TGCGCCAGCAGCCAGCAGACTAGCGGGACGGGGGAGCAGTTCTTC.

This clone was counted once. The chain carries TRBV9 and TRBJ2-7, with no clear D. The CDR3 extends over 13 amino acids. Per germline, CDR1 SGDLS and CDR2 YYNGEE. V gave up 3 bases and J gave up 3 bases, with 10 bases separating them. For the CDR3, the DNA is TGTGCCAGCAGCGGAGAAAACGGCTACGAGCAGTACTTC. Translated: CASSGENGYEQYF.

This chain links TRBV27 with TRBJ2-1, with TRBD2 identical over 12 bases. V shed 4 bases and J 6 bases; nucleotides not matched to a gene: 13. The germline V gene encodes CDR1 MNHEY and CDR2 SMNVEV (reference sequence). CDR3 size: 18 residues. Here the CDR3 DNA reads TGTGCCAGCAGTTCACTAAAAACCGGGACTAGCGGGCTCAATGAGCAGTTCTTC. Its translation: CASSSLKTGTSGLNEQFF.

The CDR3 is CASSNYASGLKGYEQYF. DNA for the CDR3: TGTGCCAGCAGCAATTACGCCTCCGGGTTAAAGGGCTACGAGCAGTACTTC. The chain links TRBV7-9 to TRBJ2-7; D unclear. Trimming pared 5 bases from V and 3 bases from J, leaving 23 bases between. The CDR3 length is 17 residues. The germline CDR1 and CDR2 sequences are SEHNR and FQNEAQ (reference sequence). Supplemented by reference TRBV7-9 and TRBJ2-7, the full variable domain reads DTGVSQNPRHKITKRGQNVTFRCDPISEHNRLYWYRQTLGQGPEFLTYFQNEAQLEKSRLLSDRFSAERPKGSFSTLEIQRTEQGDSAMYLCASSNYASGLKGYEQYFGPGTRLTVT.

The CDR3 is CSARGTRLFF. Here the CDR3 DNA reads TGCAGTGCTAGGGGGACTAGATTGTTCTTC. V is TRBV20-1 and J is TRBJ2-1, with 8 bases lining up with TRBD2. V lost 3 bases, J lost 15 bases, and 4 bases stayed unmatched. The CDR3 has 10 residues. Germline CDR1 reads DFQATT; CDR2 reads SNEGSKA (reference sequence).

Remarks on this clone: This sample includes further DNA sequences coding for the same CDR3. The chain employs TRBV5-6 and TRBJ2-7, with 9 positions matching TRBD2. Losses at the gene ends were 0 bases for V and 7 bases for J; bases not matched to a gene: 5. Germline loops: CDR1 SGHDT, CDR2 YYEEEE. CDR3 length equals 14 residues. The CDR3, as DNA: TGTGCCAGCAGCTTGGGACTAGCGGCGTGGGAGCAGTACTTC. Protein product: CASSLGLAAWEQYF.

The J gene is TRBJ1-1, the V gene TRBV18; D is unclear. V was shortened by 4 bases and J by 1 base, with 4 bases between the two germline ends. Germline V gives CDR1 KGHSH, CDR2 LQKENI. The CDR3 is made up of 12 amino acids. Written as DNA, the CDR3 is TGTGCCAGCTCACTTCAGAACACTGAAGCTTTCTTT. It encodes CASSLQNTEAFF.

The gene calls are TRBV7-8 and TRBJ2-1; D possibly uses TRBD1 or TRBD2 (5 bases each). The germline V gene has CDR1 SGHVS and CDR2 FQNEAQ. Trimming stripped 2 bases from V and 3 bases from J, with 20 bases between. This CDR3 is 18 amino acids long. The CDR3 reads CASSLRGVGRTDYNEQFF. CDR3 in DNA: TGTGCCAGCAGCTTAAGAGGGGTGGGGCGGACCGACTACAATGAGCAGTTCTTC.

This chain links TRBV6-5 with TRBJ2-1; 9 nucleotides agree with TRBD2. J gave up 3 bases and V 4 bases, and 4 bases lay outside the gene matches. This CDR3 comprises 15 residues. Germline CDR1 reads MNHEY; CDR2 reads SVGAGI. The CDR3, as DNA: TGTGCCAGCAGTTTGGGGACTAGCCGCTACAATGAGCAGTTCTTC. It specifies CASSLGTSRYNEQFF.

The chain uses TRBV9 and TRBJ1-2; TRBD1 matches at 7 bases. The CDR3 has 14 residues. The J segment lost 7 bases and the V segment lost 0 bases, leaving 6 bases of the junction unmatched. Germline-derived CDR1 and CDR2 are SGDLS and YYNGEE. The CDR3 coding sequence is TGTGCCAGCAGCGTAGGAGGGGGCAGAGGTGGCTACACCTTC. As protein: CASSVGGGRGGYTF. The variable domain in full, with the rest retrieved from reference TRBV9 and TRBJ1-2, is DSGVTQTPKHLITATGQRVTLRCSPRSGDLSVYWYQQSLDQGLQFLIQYYNGEERAKGNILERFSAQQFPDLHSELNLSSLELGDSALYFCASSVGGGRGGYTFGSGTRLTVV.

The genes are TRBV7-3 and TRBJ2-5, with D possibly being TRBD1 or TRBD2 (6 bases each). V shed 2 bases and J shed 1 base, with 11 bases lying between them. CDR1 and CDR2 (germline): SGHTA, FQGTGA. The CDR3 consists of 15 residues. CDR3 nucleotide sequence: TGTGCCAGCAGCTTAGGAGGGACATTCCAAGAGACCCAGTACTTC. Translating gives CASSLGGTFQETQYF.

V and J are TRBV7-9 and TRBJ2-1; 7 nucleotides match TRBD1. The CDR3 spans 15 residues. Trimming removed 4 bases from V and 12 bases from J; junction bases left unmatched: 15. Germline-derived CDR1 and CDR2 are SEHNR and FQNEAQ (reference sequence). CDR3 in DNA: TGTGCCAGCAGCTCGACTATTAAGGGGGCAGAGGTGCAGTTCTTC. This gives the protein CASSSTIKGAEVQFF.

This clone was observed once. The J gene is TRBJ2-5, the V gene TRBV10-1; a possible D gene is TRBD2 (5 bases). Deletions cut 6 bases from V and 2 bases from J, with 13 bases between. The length of the CDR3 is 14 residues. Germline values: CDR1 WNHNN, CDR2 SYGVQD (reference sequence). The CDR3 nucleotides are TGCGCCAGCAGCGGGGTAGGCCTTCAAGAGACCCAGTACTTC. Amino acid sequence: CASSGVGLQETQYF.

A word on this clone: At the DNA level, this CDR3 is encoded by other sequences in the same sample as well. The chain couples TRBV9 to TRBJ2-7, with 7 nucleotides matching TRBD1. This CDR3 is 14 amino acids long. J gave up 2 bases and V 0 bases, and 2 bases lay outside the gene matches. The V gene's germline CDR1 is SGDLS and CDR2 YYNGEE. CDR3 DNA: TGTGCCAGCAGCGTAGGGGGACAGCCCTACGAGCAGTACTTC. It translates to CASSVGGQPYEQYF.

The chain recombines TRBV7-2 with TRBJ2-2; perhaps TRBD2 as D (6 bases). Trimming took off 3 bases at V and 4 bases at J, with 6 bases between the two ends. From germline, CDR1 is SGHTA and CDR2 FQGNSA. This CDR3 is 13 amino acids long. CDR3 coding DNA: TGTGCCAGCAGCTTTAGCGGCACCGGGGAGCTGTTTTTT. It codes for CASSFSGTGELFF.

V usage is TRBV20-1 and J usage is TRBJ2-3; D uncertain. V was clipped by 6 bases and J by 6 bases, with 10 bases between them. The CDR3 length is 11 residues. Germline V gives CDR1 DFQATT, CDR2 SNEGSKA (reference sequence). CDR3 DNA: TGCAGTGCGGAATCAGTGGATACGCAGTATTTT. Residues: CSAESVDTQYF.

The gene calls are TRBV19 and TRBJ1-2, with D hard to call. The CDR3 extends over 14 amino acids. Germline CDR1 and CDR2: LNHDA and SQIVND (reference sequence). V lost 0 bases to trimming and J lost 4 bases, with 9 bases between them. DNA for the CDR3: TGTGCCAGTAGTATAGATGGACCTTCCTATGGCTACACCTTC. Translating it yields CASSIDGPSYGYTF.

This rearrangement joins TRBV4-2 to TRBJ1-5; no definite D call. This CDR3 is built from 15 residues. The V and J ends lost 0 bases and 7 bases respectively, with 13 bases between them. Germline CDR1 is LGHNA and CDR2 is YNFKEQ. CDR3 DNA sequence: TGTGCCAGCAGCCAAGAATACGGCGTTCCCCAGCCCCAGCATTTT. This translates into CASSQEYGVPQPQHF.

The chain recombines TRBV4-1 with TRBJ2-3; 11 bases are a match to TRBD2. Losses at the gene ends were 0 bases for V and 1 base for J; bases not matched to a gene: 6. Germline loops: CDR1 MGHRA, CDR2 YSYEKL. The CDR3 is made up of 18 amino acids. The CDR3 bases are TGCGCCAGCAGCCAAGAAGCGCTAGCGGGAGGACGCACAGATACGCAGTATTTT. This sequence encodes CASSQEALAGGRTDTQYF.

As DNA, the CDR3 is TGTGCCAGCAGCCCTGAGGGTGATGGGTACGAGCAGTACTTC. Translating it yields CASSPEGDGYEQYF. The chain has TRBV7-8 and TRBJ2-7, with D tentatively TRBD2 (5 bases). The V end lost 5 bases, the J end lost 4 bases, and 15 bases lay between the germline ends. CDR1 SGHVS and CDR2 FQNEAQ come from the germline V gene. The CDR3 spans 14 residues.

Note on this clone: The germline gene is not matched at one end of the junction; a read error may be the cause. The gene calls are TRBV7-8 and TRBJ2-1; no clear D. Germline V gene lookup returns CDR1 SGHVS and CDR2 FQNEAQ. This CDR3 has 15 residues. CDR3 DNA sequence: TGTGCCAGCAGTTTAGCTAGAGGTTTTTTCAATGAGCAGTTCTTC. It codes for CASSLARGFFNEQFF.